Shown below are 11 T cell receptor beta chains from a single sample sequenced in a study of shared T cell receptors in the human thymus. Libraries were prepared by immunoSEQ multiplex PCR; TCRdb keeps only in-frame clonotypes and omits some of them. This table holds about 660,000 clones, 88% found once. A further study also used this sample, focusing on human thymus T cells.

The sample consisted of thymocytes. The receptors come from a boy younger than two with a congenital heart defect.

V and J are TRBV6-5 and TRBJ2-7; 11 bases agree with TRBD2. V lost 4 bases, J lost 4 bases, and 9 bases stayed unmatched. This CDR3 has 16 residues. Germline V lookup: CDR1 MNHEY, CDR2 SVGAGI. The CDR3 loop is CASSSLTSGRVYEQYF. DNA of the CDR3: TGTGCCAGCAGTTCCCTAACTAGCGGGAGAGTATACGAGCAGTACTTC.

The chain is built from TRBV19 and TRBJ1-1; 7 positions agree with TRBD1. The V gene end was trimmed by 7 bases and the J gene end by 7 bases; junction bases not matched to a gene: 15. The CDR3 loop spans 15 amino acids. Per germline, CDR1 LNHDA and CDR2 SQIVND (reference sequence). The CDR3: CASTYNSGTAGEAFF. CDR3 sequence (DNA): TGTGCCAGTACCTATAATTCCGGGACAGCTGGTGAAGCTTTCTTT.

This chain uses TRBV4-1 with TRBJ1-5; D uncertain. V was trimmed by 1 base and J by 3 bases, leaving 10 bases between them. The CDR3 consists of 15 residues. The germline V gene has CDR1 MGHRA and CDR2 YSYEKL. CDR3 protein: CASSQVEEFNQPQHF. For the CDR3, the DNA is TGCGCCAGCAGCCAAGTTGAGGAGTTCAATCAGCCCCAGCATTTT.

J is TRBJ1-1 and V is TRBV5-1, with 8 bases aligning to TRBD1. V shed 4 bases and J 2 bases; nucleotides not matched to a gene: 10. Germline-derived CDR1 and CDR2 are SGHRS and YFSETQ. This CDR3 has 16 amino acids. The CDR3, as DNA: TGCGCCAGCAGCCCTAACACCGGACAGGGTAACACTGAAGCTTTCTTT. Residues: CASSPNTGQGNTEAFF. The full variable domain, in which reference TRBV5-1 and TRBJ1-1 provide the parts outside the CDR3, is KAGVTQTPRYLIKTRGQQVTLSCSPISGHRSVSWYQQTPGQGLQFLFEYFSETQRNKGNFPGRFSGRQFSNSRSEMNVSTLELGDSALYLCASSPNTGQGNTEAFFGQGTRLTVV.

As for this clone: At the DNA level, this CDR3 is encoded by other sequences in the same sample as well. The DNA of the CDR3 is TGTGCCAGCAGCCCACGGACAGGGTCTGGAAACACCATATATTTT. Its protein product is CASSPRTGSGNTIYF. This chain joins TRBV7-2 and TRBJ1-3, with TRBD1 matching over 8 bases. The CDR3 is made up of 15 amino acids. The V and J ends lost 5 bases and 1 base, in that order; junction bases with no gene match: 4. Germline values: CDR1 SGHTA, CDR2 FQGNSA.

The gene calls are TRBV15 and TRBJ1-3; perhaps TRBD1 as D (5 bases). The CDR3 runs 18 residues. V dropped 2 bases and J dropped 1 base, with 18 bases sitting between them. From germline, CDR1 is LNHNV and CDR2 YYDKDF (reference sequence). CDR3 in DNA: TGTGCCACCAGCAGACTAGGGGAGGGGATTCCATCTGGAAACACCATATATTTT. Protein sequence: CATSRLGEGIPSGNTIYF.

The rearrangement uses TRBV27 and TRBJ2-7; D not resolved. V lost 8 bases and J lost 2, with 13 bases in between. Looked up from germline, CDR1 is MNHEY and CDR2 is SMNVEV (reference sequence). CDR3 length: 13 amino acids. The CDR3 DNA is TGTGCCAGCCGCTTTGGGCTGGCCTACGAGCAGTACTTC. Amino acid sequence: CASRFGLAYEQYF.

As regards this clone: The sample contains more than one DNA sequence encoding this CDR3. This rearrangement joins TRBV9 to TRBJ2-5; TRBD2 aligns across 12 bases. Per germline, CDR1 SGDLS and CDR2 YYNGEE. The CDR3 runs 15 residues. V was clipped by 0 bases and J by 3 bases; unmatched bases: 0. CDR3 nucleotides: TGTGCCAGCAGCGTAGGGACTAGCGGGAAAGAGACCCAGTACTTC. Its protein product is CASSVGTSGKETQYF.

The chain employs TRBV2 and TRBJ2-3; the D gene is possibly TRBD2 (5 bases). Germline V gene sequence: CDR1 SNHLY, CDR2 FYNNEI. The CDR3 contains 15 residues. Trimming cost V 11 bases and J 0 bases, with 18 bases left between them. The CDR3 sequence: CAPRRLHMSTDTQYF. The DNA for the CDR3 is TGTGCCCCCAGGAGGTTACACATGAGCACAGATACGCAGTATTTT.

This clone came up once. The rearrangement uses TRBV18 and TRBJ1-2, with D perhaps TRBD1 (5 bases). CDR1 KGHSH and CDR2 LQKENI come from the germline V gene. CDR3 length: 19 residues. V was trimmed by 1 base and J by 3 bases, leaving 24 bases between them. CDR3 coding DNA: TGTGCCAGCTCACCACGCGTCTGGGCAGGACCCTCGGGGGACTATGGCTACACCTTC. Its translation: CASSPRVWAGPSGDYGYTF.

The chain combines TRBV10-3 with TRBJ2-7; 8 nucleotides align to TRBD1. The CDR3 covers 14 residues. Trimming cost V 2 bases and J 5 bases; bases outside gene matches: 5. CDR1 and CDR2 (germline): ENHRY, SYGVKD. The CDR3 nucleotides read TGTGCCATCAGTGAGGTAGACAGGGGTCACGAGCAGTACTTC. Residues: CAISEVDRGHEQYF.